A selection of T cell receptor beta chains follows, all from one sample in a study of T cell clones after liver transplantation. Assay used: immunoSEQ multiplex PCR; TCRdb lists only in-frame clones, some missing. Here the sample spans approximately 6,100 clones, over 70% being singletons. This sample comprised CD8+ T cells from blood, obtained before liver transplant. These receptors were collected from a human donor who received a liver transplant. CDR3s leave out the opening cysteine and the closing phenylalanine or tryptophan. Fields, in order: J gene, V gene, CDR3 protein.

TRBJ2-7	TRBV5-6	ASSEGGGYSYEQY
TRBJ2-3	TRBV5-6	ASSLVAGEPDTQY
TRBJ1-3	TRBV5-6	ASSLPSSAPGNTIY
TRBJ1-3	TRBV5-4	ASSLAGVQSSGNTIY
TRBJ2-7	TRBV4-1	ASSLMPGYSYEQY
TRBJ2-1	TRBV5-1	ASSLYKGPNEQF
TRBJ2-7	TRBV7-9	ASSHERGKTYEQY
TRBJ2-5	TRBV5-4	ASIPSGRTQETQY
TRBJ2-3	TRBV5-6	ASSYGQGTDTQY
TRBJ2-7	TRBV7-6	ASSLREGVHEQY
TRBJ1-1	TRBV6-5	ASSSLGAGTEAF
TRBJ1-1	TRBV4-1	ASSQVPDRGTEAF
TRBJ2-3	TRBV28	ASTWPGTDTQY
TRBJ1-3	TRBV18	ASSPTGPDSGNTIY
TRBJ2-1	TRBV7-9	ASSLVGLAAPEQF
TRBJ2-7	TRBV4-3	ASSQVGKAYEQY
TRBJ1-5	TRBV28	ASSIGTGGQPQH
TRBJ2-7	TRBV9	ASSARGDEQY
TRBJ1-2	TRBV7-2	ASSSGQGYGYT
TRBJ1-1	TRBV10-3	AISESLQGEITEAF
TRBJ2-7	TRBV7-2	ASSPRDRGEQY
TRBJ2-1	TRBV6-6	ASSLGGNEQF
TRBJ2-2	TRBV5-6	ASSPNGGRVLAGELF
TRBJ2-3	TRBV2	ASTETGSADTQY
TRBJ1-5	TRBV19	ASSIWTGDQPQH
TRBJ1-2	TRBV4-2	ASSAFSGTETGDGYT
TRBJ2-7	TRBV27	ASSLRGGSYEQY
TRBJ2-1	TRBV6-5	ASTRAGFYNEQF
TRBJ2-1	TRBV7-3	ASSSPAGNEQF
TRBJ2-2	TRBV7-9	ASSSLAGGTNTGELF
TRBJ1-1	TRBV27	ASIKTGGAAEAF
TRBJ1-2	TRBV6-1	ASSEAFLNYGYT
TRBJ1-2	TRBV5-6	ASSLGVGYT
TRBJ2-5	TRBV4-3	ASSQASGTGETQY
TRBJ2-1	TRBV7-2	ASSLDNPNEQF
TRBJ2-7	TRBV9	ASSMTGSSYEQY
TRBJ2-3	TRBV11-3	ASSPGGGSLDTQY
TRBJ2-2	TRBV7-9	ASSPLAGELF
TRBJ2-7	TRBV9	ASSPKGGMFNEQY
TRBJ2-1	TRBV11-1	ASSSSGNRNEQF
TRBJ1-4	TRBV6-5	ASSPAGGKLF
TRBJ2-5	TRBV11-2	ASSSRTSQETQY
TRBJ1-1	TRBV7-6	ASSFPLEGSVNTEAF
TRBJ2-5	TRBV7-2	ASSSGTEQETQY
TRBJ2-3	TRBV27	ASRRLAGGPVTDTQY
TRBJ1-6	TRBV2	ASSEAVQYNSPLH
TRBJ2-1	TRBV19	ASSIVFESLSYNEQF